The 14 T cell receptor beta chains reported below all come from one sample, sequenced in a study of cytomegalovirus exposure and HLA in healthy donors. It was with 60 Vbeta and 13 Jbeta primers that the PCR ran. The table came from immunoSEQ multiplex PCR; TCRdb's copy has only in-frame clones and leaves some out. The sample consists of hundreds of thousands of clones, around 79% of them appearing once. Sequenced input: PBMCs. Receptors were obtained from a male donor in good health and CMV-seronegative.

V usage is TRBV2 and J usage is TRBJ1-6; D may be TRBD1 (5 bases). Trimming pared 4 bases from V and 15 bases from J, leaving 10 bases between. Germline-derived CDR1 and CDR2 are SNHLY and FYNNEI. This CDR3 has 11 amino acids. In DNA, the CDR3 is TGTGCCAGCAGTGCCAAGGGGTTCCTCCACTTT. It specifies CASSAKGFLHF.

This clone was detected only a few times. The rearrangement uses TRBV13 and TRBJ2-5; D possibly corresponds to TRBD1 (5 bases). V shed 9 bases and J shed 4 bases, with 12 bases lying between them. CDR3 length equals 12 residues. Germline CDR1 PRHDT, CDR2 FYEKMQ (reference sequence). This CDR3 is CASNRGLETQYF. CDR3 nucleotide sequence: TGTGCCAGTAATAGGGGTTTAGAGACCCAGTACTTC.

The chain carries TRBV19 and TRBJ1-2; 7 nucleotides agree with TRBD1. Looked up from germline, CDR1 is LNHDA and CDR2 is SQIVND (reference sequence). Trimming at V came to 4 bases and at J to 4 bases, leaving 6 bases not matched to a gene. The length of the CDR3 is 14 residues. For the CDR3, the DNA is TGTGCCAGTAGTACGAGGGACAGCCTCTATGGCTACACCTTC. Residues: CASSTRDSLYGYTF. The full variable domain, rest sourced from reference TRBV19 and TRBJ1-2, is DGGITQSPKYLFRKEGQNVTLSCEQNLNHDAMYWYRQDPGQGLRLIYYSQIVNDFQKGDIAEGYSVSREKKESFPLTVTSAQKNPTAFYLCASSTRDSLYGYTFGSGTRLTVV.

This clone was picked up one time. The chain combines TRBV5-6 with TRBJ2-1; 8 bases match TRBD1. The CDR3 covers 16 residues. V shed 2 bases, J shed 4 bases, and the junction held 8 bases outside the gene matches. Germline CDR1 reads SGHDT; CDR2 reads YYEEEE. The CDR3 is CASSFMGQENYNEQFF. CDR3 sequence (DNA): TGTGCCAGCAGCTTTATGGGACAGGAAAATTACAATGAGCAGTTCTTC.

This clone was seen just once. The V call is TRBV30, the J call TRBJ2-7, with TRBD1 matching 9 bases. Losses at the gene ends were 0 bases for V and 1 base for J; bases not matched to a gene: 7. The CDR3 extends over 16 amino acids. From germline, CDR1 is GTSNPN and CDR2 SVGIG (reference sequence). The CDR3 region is CAWSVKLGQGSYEQYF. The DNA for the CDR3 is TGTGCCTGGAGTGTAAAGTTGGGACAGGGTTCCTACGAGCAGTACTTC.

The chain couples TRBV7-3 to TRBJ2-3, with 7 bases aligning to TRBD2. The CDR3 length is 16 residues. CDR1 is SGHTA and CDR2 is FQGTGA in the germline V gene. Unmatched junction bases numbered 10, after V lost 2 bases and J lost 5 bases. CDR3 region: CASSLVRGSNGDTQYF. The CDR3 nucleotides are TGTGCCAGCAGCTTAGTCCGCGGGAGTAATGGAGATACGCAGTATTTT. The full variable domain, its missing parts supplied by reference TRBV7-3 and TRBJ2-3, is GAGVSQTPSNKVTEKGKYVELRCDPISGHTALYWYRQSLGQGPEFLIYFQGTGAADDSGLPNDRFFAVRPEGSVSTLKIQRTERGDSAVYLCASSLVRGSNGDTQYFGPGTRLTVL.

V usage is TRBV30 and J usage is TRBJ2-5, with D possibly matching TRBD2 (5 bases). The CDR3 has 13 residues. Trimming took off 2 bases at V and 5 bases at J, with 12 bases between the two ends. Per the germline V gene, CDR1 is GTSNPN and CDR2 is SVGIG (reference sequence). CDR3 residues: CAWSTTRMETQYF. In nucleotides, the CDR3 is TGTGCCTGGAGTACAACTAGGATGGAGACCCAGTACTTC. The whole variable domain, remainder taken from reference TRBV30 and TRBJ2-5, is SQTIHQWPATLVQPVGSPLSLECTVEGTSNPNLYWYRQAAGRGLQLLFYSVGIGQISSEVPQNLSASRPQDRQFILSSKKLLLSDSGFYLCAWSTTRMETQYFGPGTRLLVL.

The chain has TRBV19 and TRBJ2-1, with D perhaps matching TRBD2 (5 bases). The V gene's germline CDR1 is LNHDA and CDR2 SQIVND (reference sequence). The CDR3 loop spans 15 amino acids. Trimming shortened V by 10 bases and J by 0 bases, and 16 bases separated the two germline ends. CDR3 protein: CAISLDFSSYNEQFF. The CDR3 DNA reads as TGTGCCATATCCCTGGACTTCAGCTCCTACAATGAGCAGTTCTTC.

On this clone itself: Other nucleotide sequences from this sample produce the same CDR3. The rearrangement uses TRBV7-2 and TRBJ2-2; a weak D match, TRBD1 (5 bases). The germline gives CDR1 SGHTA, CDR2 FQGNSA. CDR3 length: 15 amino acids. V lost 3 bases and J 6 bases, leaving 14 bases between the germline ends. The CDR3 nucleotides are TGTGCCAGCAGCTTCCCGCAGGGATACGCCGGGGAGCTGTTTTTT. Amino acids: CASSFPQGYAGELFF.

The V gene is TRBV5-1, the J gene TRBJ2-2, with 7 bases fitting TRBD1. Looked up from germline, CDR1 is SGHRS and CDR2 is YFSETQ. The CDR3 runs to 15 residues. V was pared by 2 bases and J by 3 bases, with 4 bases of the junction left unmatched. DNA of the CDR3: TGCGCCAGCAGCTTCGGGACAGCCGACACCGGGGAGCTGTTTTTT. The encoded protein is CASSFGTADTGELFF. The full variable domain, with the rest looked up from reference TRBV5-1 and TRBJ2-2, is KAGVTQTPRYLIKTRGQQVTLSCSPISGHRSVSWYQQTPGQGLQFLFEYFSETQRNKGNFPGRFSGRQFSNSRSEMNVSTLELGDSALYLCASSFGTADTGELFFGEGSRLTVL.

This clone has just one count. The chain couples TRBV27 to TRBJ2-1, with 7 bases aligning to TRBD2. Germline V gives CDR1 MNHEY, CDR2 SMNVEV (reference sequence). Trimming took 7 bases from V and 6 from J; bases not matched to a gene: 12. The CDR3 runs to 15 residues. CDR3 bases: TGTGCCAGCACCACAGGTCTGGCGGGAGCCAATGAGCAGTTCTTC. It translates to CASTTGLAGANEQFF.

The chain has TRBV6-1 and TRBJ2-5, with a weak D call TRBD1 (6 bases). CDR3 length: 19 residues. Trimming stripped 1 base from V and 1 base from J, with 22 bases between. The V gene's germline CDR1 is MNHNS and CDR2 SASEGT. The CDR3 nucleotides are TGTGCCAGCAGTGAAGTAGGCTGGGGGCGAACTATTGCCCAAGAGACCCAGTACTTC. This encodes CASSEVGWGRTIAQETQYF.

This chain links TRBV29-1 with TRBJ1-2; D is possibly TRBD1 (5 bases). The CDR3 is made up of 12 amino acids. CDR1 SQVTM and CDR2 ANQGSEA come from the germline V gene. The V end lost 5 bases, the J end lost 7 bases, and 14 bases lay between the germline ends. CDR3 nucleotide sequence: TGCAGCGTTCCCCTTAGGGGTATTGGCTACACCTTC. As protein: CSVPLRGIGYTF. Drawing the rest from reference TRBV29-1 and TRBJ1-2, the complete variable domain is SAVISQKPSRDICQRGTSLTIQCQVDSQVTMMFWYRQQPGQSLTLIATANQGSEATYESGFVIDKFPISRPNLTFSTLTVSNMSPEDSSIYLCSVPLRGIGYTFGSGTRLTVV.

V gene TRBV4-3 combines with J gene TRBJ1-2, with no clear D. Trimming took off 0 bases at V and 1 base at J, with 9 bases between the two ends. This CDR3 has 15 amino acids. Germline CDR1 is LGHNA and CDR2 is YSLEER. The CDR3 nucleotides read TGCGCCAGCAGCCAAGATCTCAGGATTAACTATGGCTACACCTTC. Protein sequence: CASSQDLRINYGYTF.